The clone carrying this T cell receptor beta chain was picked up many times. The antigen remains undetermined. Trimming stripped 5 bases from V and 5 bases from J, with 19 bases between. The CDR3 has 16 residues. Germline CDR1 SGHVS, CDR2 FQNEAQ. This sample was taken from a study of T cell repertoires in cytomegalovirus infection. Study-wide context: It can be stated that public TCR beta signatures indicated CMV infection as well as a matching HLA type. General study findings and limits: Identification of carriers of CMV plus the relevant HLA was achieved through cumulative public TCR beta family frequency. HLA-C-restricted CMV clonotypes gave the most frequent clonotype in two of eight donors.

Via MiXCR, TCRdb re-called the reads, giving one row per CDR3 protein. The data show fewer than 250,000 distinct CDR3 sequences, with roughly 12% seen just once and approximately 1.6% held by the top ten. The chain uses TRBV7-8 and TRBJ1-5, with no clear D. The sample consisted of PBMCs. This receptor was taken from a human donor in good health (CMV status not recorded). Some clones in this sample may be carry-over from other donors' samples. The CDR3 reads CASSGLGGARDQPQHF. In nucleotides, the CDR3 is TGTGCCAGCAGCGGATTGGGTGGTGCCCGGGATCAGCCCCAGCATTTT.